These T cell receptor beta chains were read from a single sample in a study of PD-1 blockade in mismatch repair-deficient tumors. Generated by immunoSEQ multiplex PCR, the TCRdb table keeps only in-frame clones and is missing some. This table holds 75,000 to 80,000 clones, roughly 80% found once. This sample comprised peripheral blood, obtained 44 weeks after starting pembrolizumab. These receptors were collected from an adult with mismatch repair-deficient cancer. The CDR3 runs from the conserved cysteine through the conserved F or W. Fields, in order: V gene, D gene, J gene, clone size, CDR3 protein, CDR3 DNA. A D gene is named only where the DNA matches it firmly. The size field is filled for only some rows; it gives once, few, many or a size class.

TRBV5-4	NA	TRBJ1-4	NA	CASSRGQGREKLFF	TGTGCCAGCAGCCGGGGGCAGGGGCGCGAAAAACTGTTTTTT
TRBV7-9	NA	TRBJ1-1	NA	CASTDWGRDAFF	TGTGCCAGCACCGATTGGGGCAGGGATGCTTTCTTT
TRBV4-3	NA	TRBJ1-1	few	CASSQTGNTEAFF	TGCGCCAGCAGCCAGACAGGGAACACTGAAGCTTTCTTT
TRBV19	NA	TRBJ1-2	few	CASSIVANYGYTF	TGTGCCAGTAGTATTGTCGCTAACTATGGCTACACCTTC
TRBV2	TRBD2	TRBJ2-7	NA	CASSEGGLAGRLEQYF	TGTGCCAGCAGTGAAGGAGGACTAGCGGGGCGGTTGGAGCAGTACTTC
TRBV4-3	NA	TRBJ2-5	NA	CASSQQYASQETQYF	TGCGCCAGCAGCCAACAATATGCTAGCCAAGAGACCCAGTACTTC
TRBV27	TRBD1	TRBJ2-7	few	CASSYGQGWNYEQYF	TGTGCCAGCAGTTACGGACAGGGATGGAACTACGAGCAGTACTTC
TRBV6-5	NA	TRBJ2-4	NA	CASSLPGNLPHF	TGTGCCAGCAGTCTCCCGGGAAACCTACCCCACTTC
TRBV9	NA	TRBJ2-3	NA	CASSVVGSLADTQYF	TGTGCCAGCAGCGTAGTAGGTAGCTTAGCAGATACGCAGTATTTT
TRBV7-6	NA	TRBJ2-4	NA	CASSSPLLGNIQYF	TGTGCCAGCAGCTCCCCACTACTGGGAAACATTCAGTACTTC
TRBV5-1	NA	TRBJ1-4	NA	CASSLVLGEKLFF	TGCGCCAGCAGCTTGGTACTCGGTGAAAAACTGTTTTTT
TRBV27	TRBD1	TRBJ2-3	NA	CASGGKGQVFPDTQYF	TGTGCCAGCGGGGGTAAGGGACAGGTCTTCCCAGATACGCAGTATTTT
TRBV18	TRBD1	TRBJ1-5	NA	CASSPTGTEEPQHF	TGTGCCAGCTCTCCGACCGGGACAGAGGAGCCCCAGCATTTT
TRBV6-6	NA	TRBJ2-7	NA	CASSHQRDRVYEQYF	TGTGCCAGCAGCCACCAGCGGGACAGAGTTTACGAGCAGTACTTC
TRBV7-7	NA	TRBJ2-5	NA	CASSLYLVETQYF	TGTGCTAGCAGCTTATATCTGGTTGAGACCCAGTACTTC
TRBV6-6	NA	TRBJ2-7	NA	CASSYGRKTYEQYF	TGTGCCAGCAGTTACGGGCGGAAAACCTACGAGCAGTACTTC
TRBV29-1	TRBD1	TRBJ1-2	NA	CSVGQGEYGYTF	TGCAGCGTTGGACAGGGGGAATATGGCTACACCTTC
TRBV10-1	TRBD1	TRBJ1-4	NA	CASSELQGTNEKLFF	TGCGCCAGCAGTGAGTTACAGGGGACTAATGAAAAACTGTTTTTT
TRBV19	NA	TRBJ1-5	NA	CASSTDRSQPQHF	TGTGCCAGTAGCACAGACAGGTCTCAGCCCCAGCATTTT
TRBV5-1	NA	TRBJ1-1	few	CASSLEGRGTEAFF	TGCGCCAGCAGCTTGGAAGGGAGGGGCACTGAAGCTTTCTTT
TRBV30	NA	TRBJ1-4	NA	CAWTRGRGGGSSEKLFF	TGTGCCTGGACCCGAGGCAGGGGCGGGGGAAGTAGTGAAAAACTGTTTTTT
TRBV29-1	NA	TRBJ1-2	NA	CSVETGGRGIVGYTF	TGCAGCGTGGAAACTGGGGGAAGAGGTATAGTTGGCTACACCTTC
TRBV2	NA	TRBJ1-1	few	CASIWAGSTEAFF	TGTGCCAGCATCTGGGCTGGGAGCACTGAAGCTTTCTTT
TRBV27	TRBD2	TRBJ2-3	NA	CASRLATNTDTQYF	TGTGCCAGCAGACTAGCGACTAACACAGATACGCAGTATTTT
TRBV9	TRBD1	TRBJ2-5	NA	CASSALTGGGLETQYF	TGTGCCAGCAGCGCTCTTACAGGGGGCGGTCTGGAGACCCAGTACTTC
TRBV6-1	NA	TRBJ1-2	few	CASSADSPYGYTF	TGTGCCAGCAGTGCGGACAGCCCCTATGGCTACACCTTC
TRBV7-9	NA	TRBJ1-1	NA	CASRGQSNTEAFF	TGTGCCAGCAGAGGGCAGTCGAACACTGAAGCTTTCTTT
TRBV5-6	TRBD1	TRBJ2-4	NA	CASSIRGTGKNIQYF	TGTGCCAGCAGCATACGCGGGACAGGGAAAAACATTCAGTACTTC
TRBV19	NA	TRBJ2-7	NA	CASSIAAVSNRGEQYF	TGTGCCAGTAGTATAGCGGCAGTAAGTAACCGGGGCGAGCAGTACTTC
TRBV29-1	TRBD1	TRBJ2-6	NA	CSVEDPDRGPSSGANVLTF	TGCAGCGTTGAAGACCCCGACAGGGGCCCTAGCTCTGGGGCCAACGTCCTGACTTTC
TRBV27	TRBD1	TRBJ1-5	few	CASSRQGGQTVSNQPQHF	TGTGCCAGCAGTCGCCAGGGGGGGCAAACGGTGAGCAATCAGCCCCAGCATTTT
TRBV10-3	NA	TRBJ1-2	once	CAISESRLPTNYGYTF	TGTGCCATCAGTGAGTCTCGGTTGCCTACTAACTATGGCTACACCTTC
TRBV20-1	NA	TRBJ2-7	NA	CSGLGEDEQYF	TGCAGTGGTCTAGGTGAGGACGAGCAGTACTTC
TRBV5-1	NA	TRBJ1-3	NA	CASSTDIGNTIYF	TGCGCCAGCAGCACCGACATTGGAAACACCATATATTTT
TRBV18	TRBD2	TRBJ2-1	few	CASSLAADNEQFF	TGTGCCAGTTCCCTAGCGGCCGACAATGAGCAGTTCTTC
TRBV5-4	NA	TRBJ2-3	NA	CASSYSPSTDTQYF	TGTGCCAGCAGTTACAGCCCTAGCACAGATACGCAGTATTTT
TRBV4-3	NA	TRBJ2-1	NA	CASSQVRAGAVNEQFF	TGCGCCAGCAGCCAAGTAAGGGCGGGGGCGGTCAATGAGCAGTTCTTC
TRBV7-6	NA	TRBJ2-3	NA	CASSPSGILADTQYF	TGTGCCAGCAGCCCTTCCGGGATTTTGGCAGATACGCAGTATTTT
TRBV19	NA	TRBJ1-5	NA	CASSFPTYNQPQHF	TGTGCCAGTAGTTTTCCGACATACAATCAGCCCCAGCATTTT
TRBV28	TRBD1	TRBJ2-5	few	CASSYPGQGGETQYF	TGTGCCAGCAGTTATCCGGGACAGGGAGGAGAGACCCAGTACTTC
TRBV10-3	NA	TRBJ2-1	NA	CAIRNTTGGYNEQFF	TGTGCCATCAGGAATACAACGGGTGGATACAATGAGCAGTTCTTC
TRBV11-3	NA	TRBJ2-2	NA	CASSFPKSSGGDTGELFF	TGTGCCAGCAGCTTCCCCAAATCAAGCGGAGGGGACACCGGGGAGCTGTTTTTT
TRBV6-6	NA	TRBJ2-7	NA	CASSFPASGGLGEQYF	TGTGCCAGCAGTTTCCCTGCCTCCGGGGGCCTGGGGGAGCAGTACTTC
TRBV6-4	TRBD1	TRBJ2-3	NA	CASSYRDRSTDTQYF	TGTGCCAGCAGTTACCGGGACAGGAGCACAGATACGCAGTATTTT
TRBV5-6	TRBD1	TRBJ2-3	NA	CASKWTGASTDTQYF	TGTGCCAGCAAATGGACAGGGGCCAGCACAGATACGCAGTATTTT
TRBV7-3	NA	TRBJ2-1	NA	CASSLNLGSNEQFF	TGTGCCAGCAGCTTAAATCTCGGGTCCAATGAGCAGTTCTTC
TRBV5-4	TRBD1	TRBJ2-7	few	CASSSDRGYEQYF	TGTGCCAGCAGCAGCGACAGGGGGTACGAGCAGTACTTC
TRBV7-2	NA	TRBJ2-3	NA	CASSLGRITQYF	TGTGCCAGCAGCTTAGGCAGGATTACGCAGTATTTT
TRBV6-4	TRBD1	TRBJ1-2	NA	CASRGQGYGYTF	TGTGCCAGCAGAGGACAGGGCTATGGCTACACCTTC
TRBV7-2	TRBD2	TRBJ2-1	NA	CASSSSRTSAFYNEQFF	TGTGCCAGCAGCTCCTCCCGGACTAGCGCCTTTTACAATGAGCAGTTCTTC
TRBV19	NA	TRBJ2-6	few	CASSSAGSGANVLTF	TGTGCCAGTAGCTCAGCGGGCTCTGGGGCCAACGTCCTGACTTTC
TRBV10-2	NA	TRBJ2-7	NA	CASKQVIEQYF	TGCGCCAGCAAACAGGTTATCGAGCAGTACTTC
TRBV11-3	TRBD2	TRBJ2-1	NA	CASSPGTSVDEQFF	TGTGCCAGCAGTCCTGGGACTAGCGTCGATGAGCAGTTCTTC